These 23 T cell receptor beta chains originate from one sample sequenced in a study of T cell responses to AZD1222 COVID-19 vaccine. Sequenced by immunoSEQ multiplex PCR; TCRdb stores in-frame clones only, minus some. The sample holds around 150,000 clones, roughly 92% seen once. Sequenced here: peripheral blood, sampled on day 0 of AZD1222 vaccination. The receptor set was obtained from an adult in good health.

The CDR3 DNA reads as TGCGCCAGCAGCTTGTCCGGGGCCACCTCCTATAATTCACCCCTCCACTTT. This translates into CASSLSGATSYNSPLHF. The chain employs TRBV5-1 and TRBJ1-6; D is possibly TRBD1 (5 bases). The CDR3 runs 17 residues. The V end lost 1 base, the J end lost 0 bases, and 11 bases lay between the germline ends. Germline V gene lookup returns CDR1 SGHRS and CDR2 YFSETQ. Variable domain in full (rest from reference TRBV5-1 and TRBJ1-6): KAGVTQTPRYLIKTRGQQVTLSCSPISGHRSVSWYQQTPGQGLQFLFEYFSETQRNKGNFPGRFSGRQFSNSRSEMNVSTLELGDSALYLCASSLSGATSYNSPLHFGNGTRLTVT.

This clone has a single count. The chain links TRBV12-3 or TRBV12-4 to TRBJ1-1, with D perhaps matching TRBD1 (6 bases). The ends were cut back, 7 bases at V and 7 bases at J, with 16 bases in the middle. This CDR3 is built from 13 residues. The CDR3 nucleotides read TGTGCCAGCAACTTGGGGGCAGCCGGTGAAGCTTTCTTT. Translating it yields CASNLGAAGEAFF.

The V call is TRBV18, the J call TRBJ1-4; TRBD1 might be the D (5 bases). This CDR3 comprises 15 residues. With 3 bases removed from V and 8 bases from J, the gap between germline ends came to 16 bases. The germline CDR1 and CDR2 sequences are KGHSH and LQKENI. CDR3 coding DNA: TGTGCCAGCTCACCGCCGGGGGGTAAGAGGGAAAAACTGTTTTTT. As protein: CASSPPGGKREKLFF.

The chain has TRBV30 and TRBJ1-6, with D unclear. Germline-derived CDR1 and CDR2 are GTSNPN and SVGIG (reference sequence). Trimming shortened V by 3 bases and J by 0 bases, and 18 bases separated the two germline ends. This CDR3 contains 18 residues. Written as DNA, the CDR3 is TGTGCCTGGAGACCATCTCTGACGGGAAGCTCCTATAATTCACCCCTCCACTTT. This gives the protein CAWRPSLTGSSYNSPLHF.

The chain's CDR3 is CASSLGRSRILEKLFF. DNA for the CDR3: TGTGCCAGCAGCTTAGGTAGAAGCCGTATATTAGAAAAACTGTTTTTT. The rearrangement uses TRBV7-8 and TRBJ1-4; D gene ambiguous. CDR3 length: 16 amino acids. Germline V gives CDR1 SGHVS, CDR2 FQNEAQ. Deletions cut 1 base from V and 8 bases from J, with 17 bases between. Full variable domain (outside the CDR3, taken from reference TRBV7-8 and TRBJ1-4): GAGVSQSPRYKVAKRGQDVALRCDPISGHVSLFWYQQALGQGPEFLTYFQNEAQLDKSGLPSDRFFAERPEGSVSTLKIQRTQQEDSAVYLCASSLGRSRILEKLFFGSGTQLSVL.

The rearrangement links TRBV5-1 to TRBJ2-1, with TRBD2 identical over 12 bases. The CDR3 is 15 amino acids. Germline-derived CDR1 and CDR2 are SGHRS and YFSETQ. J was trimmed by 4 bases and V by 4 bases; bases with no gene match: 3. For the CDR3, the DNA is TGCGCCAGCAGCACCGGACTAGCGGGGTACAATGAGCAGTTCTTC. Translation gives CASSTGLAGYNEQFF.

This chain uses TRBV7-8 with TRBJ1-2, with a possible D match to TRBD1 (6 bases). This CDR3 has 15 residues. Trimming left V 4 bases short and J 0 bases short, with 12 bases between. Germline V gives CDR1 SGHVS, CDR2 FQNEAQ. The DNA for the CDR3 is TGTGCCAGCAGCTCCATAAGGGACACTAACTATGGCTACACCTTC. It yields the protein CASSSIRDTNYGYTF.

V usage is TRBV27 and J usage is TRBJ1-5; D is unclear. This CDR3 comprises 15 residues. Germline V gene data show CDR1 as MNHEY and CDR2 as SMNVEV (reference sequence). V dropped 6 bases and J dropped 0 bases, with 12 bases sitting between them. The CDR3 nucleotides read TGTGCCAGCAGCCCCGCAGATTATAGCAATCAGCCCCAGCATTTT. Protein sequence: CASSPADYSNQPQHF.

As for this clone: The sample contains more than one DNA sequence encoding this CDR3. V usage is TRBV3-1 (or the pseudogene TRBV3-2) and J usage is TRBJ2-2, with D unresolved. Trimming stripped 2 bases from V and 5 bases from J, with 6 bases between. The CDR3 length is 13 residues. Germline V gene data show CDR1 as LGHDT and CDR2 as YNNKEL (reference sequence). In DNA, the CDR3 is TGTGCCAGCAGCCAACGTGGAACCGGGGAGCTGTTTTTT. Amino acid sequence: CASSQRGTGELFF.

This clone showed up just a few times. The CDR3 sequence: CASSHGGLGEKLFF. CDR3 sequence (DNA): TGCGCCAGCAGCCATGGGGGGCTAGGTGAAAAACTGTTTTTT. The V gene is TRBV4-1, the J gene TRBJ1-4, with D possibly TRBD1 on 6 matching bases. The CDR3 runs to 14 residues. Germline CDR1 reads MGHRA; CDR2 reads YSYEKL. V was pared by 3 bases and J by 7 bases, with 12 bases between.

V usage is TRBV19 and J usage is TRBJ1-2, with D perhaps matching TRBD1 (5 bases). Germline assignment: CDR1 LNHDA and CDR2 SQIVND (reference sequence). The CDR3 loop spans 16 amino acids. The V and J ends lost 3 bases and 1 base respectively, with 15 bases between them. CDR3 sequence reads: CASSITTGLSNYGYTF. The CDR3 DNA follows: TGTGCCAGTAGTATTACGACGGGACTGAGTAACTATGGCTACACCTTC.

This sequence joins TRBV7-9 and TRBJ2-2; possibly TRBD1 for D (5 bases). The CDR3 is 13 amino acids. CDR1 is SEHNR and CDR2 is FQNEAQ in the germline V gene (reference sequence). Between the trimmed V and J ends, which lost 3 bases and 7 bases, there was a span of 9 bases. In nucleotides, the CDR3 is TGTGCCAGCAGCTTGGGGCTCGGCGGGGAGCTGTTTTTT. The encoded protein is CASSLGLGGELFF.

The chain links TRBV9 to TRBJ1-4; D is unclear. CDR1 is SGDLS and CDR2 is YYNGEE in the germline V gene. This CDR3 has 16 residues. V shed 0 bases and J shed 5 bases, with 14 bases lying between them. CDR3: CASSVGLLVGNEKLFF. The CDR3 region has the DNA TGTGCCAGCAGCGTAGGGCTCCTGGTGGGGAATGAAAAACTGTTTTTT.

The chain employs TRBV21-1 and TRBJ1-1. TRBV21-1 constitutes a pseudogene. This CDR3 has 8 residues. For the CDR3, the DNA is TGTGCCAGCAGGGAGGCTTTCTTT. Translated, it gives CASREAFF.

This clone was found once. The V gene is TRBV18, the J gene TRBJ1-4, with 10 positions matching TRBD1. The V and J ends lost 6 bases and 4 bases, in that order; junction bases with no gene match: 5. Germline V gene sequence: CDR1 KGHSH, CDR2 LQKENI. The CDR3 extends over 15 amino acids. As DNA, the CDR3 is TGTGCCAGCTCTACGGGACAGGGGCGTAATGAAAAACTGTTTTTT. Its translation is CASSTGQGRNEKLFF.

This clone has just one count. This chain connects TRBV29-1 to TRBJ1-3, with D possibly matching TRBD1 (5 bases). This CDR3 comprises 14 residues. Trimming stripped 7 bases from V and 0 bases from J, with 13 bases between. Looked up from germline, CDR1 is SQVTM and CDR2 is ANQGSEA. The CDR3, as DNA: TGCAGCGCGCTATACAGGAACTCTGGAAACACCATATATTTT. Translating gives CSALYRNSGNTIYF. Complete variable domain (other parts from reference TRBV29-1 and TRBJ1-3): SAVISQKPSRDICQRGTSLTIQCQVDSQVTMMFWYRQQPGQSLTLIATANQGSEATYESGFVIDKFPISRPNLTFSTLTVSNMSPEDSSIYLCSALYRNSGNTIYFGEGSWLTVV.

V gene TRBV5-4 combines with J gene TRBJ2-3; tentative D call: TRBD2 (5 bases). The ends were cut back, 4 bases at V and 0 bases at J, with 18 bases in the middle. The CDR3 length is 17 residues. Germline values: CDR1 SGHNT, CDR2 YYREEE (reference sequence). The CDR3 spells CASSEPLTTLSTDTQYF. CDR3 DNA: TGTGCCAGCAGCGAGCCCCTGACTACCCTAAGCACAGATACGCAGTATTTT.

This chain links TRBV4-1 with TRBJ2-7; 11 nucleotides match TRBD1. With V trimmed by 3 bases and J by 1 base, 2 bases remained unmatched. The CDR3 covers 15 residues. CDR1 and CDR2 (germline): MGHRA, YSYEKL. The CDR3 reads CASSQDRGLSYEQYV. CDR3 coding DNA: TGCGCCAGCAGCCAGGACAGGGGGCTGTCCTACGAGCAGTACGTC.

The V gene is TRBV23-1, the J gene TRBJ2-7; tentative D call: TRBD1 (6 bases). TRBV23-1 is an ORF, with its function uncertain. V was clipped by 7 bases and J by 1 base, with 29 bases between them. This CDR3 is built from 19 residues. CDR3 DNA: TGCGCCAGCATACCCAAACAGCGACAGGTCCCTTTCCCTTCCTACGAGCAGTACGTC. Residues: CASIPKQRQVPFPSYEQYV.

This rearrangement joins TRBV11-3 to TRBJ1-2; no clear D. The germline V gene has CDR1 SGHNT and CDR2 YENEEA. V was pared by 6 bases and J by 7 bases, with 33 bases between. This CDR3 contains 19 residues. In DNA, the CDR3 is TGTGCCAGCAGTACGTGTTTAAGCCACAGACGTCGGCCGGGAGGTGGCTACACCTTC. Translated: CASSTCLSHRRRPGGGYTF.

J is TRBJ1-1 and V is TRBV5-4; weak D call: TRBD1 (6 bases). From germline, CDR1 is SGHNT and CDR2 YYREEE (reference sequence). The CDR3 length is 14 residues. V dropped 2 bases and J dropped 10 bases, with 18 bases sitting between them. The CDR3 loop is CASSFLGGQVGAFF. The CDR3 DNA is TGTGCCAGCAGCTTCTTAGGGGGGCAGGTTGGAGCTTTCTTT.

The count of this clone is one. J is TRBJ1-1 and V is TRBV11-2; 7 bases agree with TRBD1. CDR3 size: 16 residues. Germline V gene lookup returns CDR1 SGHAT and CDR2 FQNNGV. V trimming: 0 bases; J trimming: 11 bases; junction bases outside the gene matches: 15. This CDR3 reads CASSLEPRTGFYAAFF. DNA for the CDR3: TGTGCCAGCAGCTTAGAGCCCCGGACAGGATTTTACGCTGCTTTCTTT. Based on the CDR3 plus reference TRBV11-2 and TRBJ1-1, the full variable domain is EAGVAQSPRYKIIEKRQSVAFWCNPISGHATLYWYQQILGQGPKLLIQFQNNGVVDDSQLPKDRFSAERLKGVDSTLKIQPAKLEDSAVYLCASSLEPRTGFYAAFFGQGTRLTVV.

This clone showed up just a few times. The same CDR3 can be traced to other DNA sequences in this sample. The chain joins TRBV29-1 to TRBJ1-1, with no clear D. The V and J ends lost 4 bases and 1 base respectively, with 7 bases between them. The germline V gene encodes CDR1 SQVTM and CDR2 ANQGSEA. This CDR3 is built from 12 residues. This CDR3 is CSVGAPNTEAFF. CDR3 coding DNA: TGCAGCGTTGGGGCCCCGAACACTGAAGCTTTCTTT.